The source of this T cell receptor (beta chain) is a study of cytomegalovirus exposure and HLA in healthy donors (dated 2017 in TCRdb). Study-wide context: An earlier analysis of some 550 of the donors reported about 250 Gb of sequence data and some 120 million unique TCR beta sequences from about 180 million T cells. About 280 gigabases of sequencing data and tens of millions of unique TCR sequences were included in an early release covering about 700 HLA-typed donors. The genetic ancestry cluster associated with self-reported Caucasian donors included around four fifths of the roughly 400 genotyped donors. The study was designed to test whether signatures of past pathogen exposure could be identified by cataloging public T cell receptors. The study used immunosequencing to profile the T cell repertoires of several hundred subjects and linked those repertoires to cytomegalovirus serostatus. Along with the roughly 670-subject first cohort, a separate validation cohort of more than 90 different subjects was used. To predict cytomegalovirus infection status, the study combined high-throughput TCR immunosequencing, statistical association of individual TCRs with disease status, and machine learning. To study patterns of TCR occurrence, a later analysis re-analyzed previously published TCR beta repertoires from 666 donors and added high-resolution HLA genotyping. Rather than drawing on any new phenotypic data, the later analysis identified candidate immune exposures from TCR beta sequences and the way those sequences occurred across donors. In an earlier analysis of roughly 540 of the donors, high-throughput TCR beta sequencing was used to judge whether each TCR beta V gene segment behaved as functional or pseudogenic. Donor age, sex, ethnicity and CMV serostatus were compiled alongside the repertoire data. A later genetic analysis used genome-wide SNP genotypes for about 60% of the roughly 700 donors, treating that subset as a discovery cohort. All discovery cohort repertoires had been generated using a single sequencing platform. Both class I and class II loci were covered by HLA typing, at four-digit resolution. The number of typed donors differed by locus: about 620-640 for A, B, C, DRB1 and DQB1; some 540 for DQA1; approximately 610 for DPA1; and about 470 for DPB1. Because of strong linkage in the cohort, roughly five DR-DQ haplotypes were treated as single units for association and clustering. Among some 400 genotyped donors of the cohort, an average of approximately 240,000 unique TCR beta nucleotide sequences were sequenced per donor, about a sixth of them non-productive. Points the paper makes about the study in general: Three of the identified cytomegalovirus-associated TCR beta chains were confirmed in vitro to be specific for cytomegalovirus antigens. A further reported finding was that TCR beta sequences accurately predicted the HLA-A and HLA-B alleles for most subjects in the first cohort. Linkage disequilibrium might explain the correlated functional status among segregating V segments, but an unknown experimental factor could not be excluded. In an earlier analysis of 500 to 650 of the donors, most TCR beta V segments appeared in productive rearrangements about 90% or about 30% of the time, broadly matching IMGT annotations. According to a later genetic analysis, donors in an Asian-associated ancestry cluster had fewer N-insertions in productive TCRs than the approximately 700-donor mean. An association between a missense DCLRE1C variant and V-gene and J-gene trimming of TCR beta chains was found in a later genetic analysis and replicated in an independent cohort. For the cohort, immune exposure information was limited to CMV serostatus. The study gave a list of about 170 TCR beta chains associated with cytomegalovirus. In a later analysis, several top co-occurrence clusters were reported to appear linked to parvovirus B19, influenza, CMV and Epstein-Barr virus. In both the original and validation cohorts, the classifier was reported to diagnose cytomegalovirus status with high specificity and sensitivity. Across donors, most TCR sequences were observed very rarely, whereas some public TCRs were present in many individuals. Assigning TCR associations to individual alleles was difficult when HLA alleles, especially DR and DQ, strongly co-occurred. A later analysis found that TCR association rates varied across HLA loci, with DRB1 alleles showing the most associated TCRs and HLA-C alleles the fewest. Presence/absence analyses assumed roughly uniform sequencing depth across donors, an assumption that may not hold. Seventeen rarely observed V segments, including chromosome 9 orphons, were excluded from the earlier analysis of some 590 of the donors because counts were too low. Because some donors lacked HLA typing at each locus, the association tests relied only on the typed subset. A later analysis found that most CMV-associated TCR beta chains appeared HLA-restricted, with HLA associations seemingly driven largely by CMV exposure. A cluster of highly shared sequence variants was judged likely to be a technical artifact of the sequencing pipeline. This cohort had only TCR beta chains sequenced, and the lack of alpha or paired-chain data limited which features could be detected. A later analysis found that HLA-associated TCR beta chains were more clonally expanded and had lower generation probabilities than equally common non-associated chains. Some IMGT-functional V segments, including TRBV6-2 and TRBV6-3, could not be distinguished by the 87-base-pair reads and were therefore excluded. At a false discovery rate of 0.05, a later analysis linked under 20,000 TCR beta sequences to specific HLA alleles. The authors suggested that the approach could potentially be extended to other disease states and immunological phenotypes.

Libraries were prepared through the immunoSEQ multiplex PCR assay. A mixture of 60 forward primers for TCR Vbeta segments and 13 reverse primers for TCR Jbeta segments was used in the multiplex PCR. The CDR3 region of rearranged TCR beta genes was amplified from genomic DNA by a multiplex PCR assay. Amplified TCR beta libraries were sequenced as 87-base-pair reads on the Illumina HiSeq System. The authors' analysis ran thus. In a later analysis, roughly 80 million unique TCR beta chains were counted across the 500 to 850 repertoires, and about 9.9 million of these chains were shared by at least two donors. To remove PCR and sequencing errors, raw reads were error-corrected and collapsed into unique sequences using a nearest-neighbor algorithm that merged closely related sequences. To assign V, D and J gene segments, CDR3 sequences were aligned to IMGT reference sequences. Each retained sequence needed at least a six-nucleotide match to both a V gene segment and a J gene segment. A rearrangement counted as productive if the CDR3 had no stop codons and remained in frame with V and J, and every other rearrangement counted as non-productive. Following IMGT convention, CDR3 was defined as the stretch from the second conserved V-encoded cysteine to the conserved J-encoded phenylalanine. The earlier analysis of fewer than 700 of the donors excluded sequences that lacked an unambiguous match to a single V gene segment. In an earlier analysis of 450 to 700 of the donors, V segments were called functional above 56.7% productive rearrangements and were called segregating when the between-donor standard deviation exceeded 5%. A statistical classification framework was developed to diagnose cytomegalovirus status using the catalog of TCR beta chain sequences. A later analysis assigned V and J genes by comparing TCR nucleotide sequences with IMGT/GENE-DB human TR gene sequences. Using the TCRdist pipeline, a later analysis assigned CDR3 sequences along with most-parsimonious VDJ recombination scenarios. In a later analysis, every TCR beta chain was defined by the combination of its CDR3 amino acid sequence and its V-gene family, and reads without a unique V-gene family were dropped. In a later analysis, a few hundred highly shared, low-generation-probability nucleotide sequences were removed to address suspected cross-contamination and a sequencing artifact. In a later analysis, a clonal expansion index was calculated for each public chain from normalized within-repertoire ranks of inferred template counts. Generation probabilities in a later analysis came from a VDJ recombination model fitted to out-of-frame rearrangements, and those results were checked against IGoR. A later analysis scored TCR-TCR, TCR-HLA and TCR-CMV co-occurrence with hypergeometric tests, applying a repertoire-size bias correction to TCR pairs. False discovery rates were estimated in a later analysis by permuting HLA or CMV assignments 20 times. In a later analysis, co-occurring TCRs were grouped using DBSCAN, and TCRdist sequence similarity was added for clustering within HLA-allele-positive subsets. Repertoires with fewer than 30,000 or more than 120,000 public chains, plus five repertoires with anomalous nucleotide sharing, were excluded from co-occurrence clustering. TCRdb obtained this table from immuneACCESS and retained in-frame rearrangements with V and J assigned. These tables miss some clones; where compared with another copy, unresolved V genes account for less than half of the shortfall, and the remainder is unexplained. From that table come the V and J calls and clone size; the DNA was used to work out D and trimming. The table kept for this sample lists around 65,000 clones. The ten largest clones take up 4% to 5.5% of the sample.

About this clone itself: The antigen it recognizes is unknown.

From cysteine to phenylalanine, the CDR3 is 14 amino acids long. The DNA shown is the 42-base CDR3, in frame from base 1. V was cut back by 0 bases and J by 3 bases, leaving a gap of 10 bases between them. CDR1 and CDR2 are drawn from the germline V gene: SGHRS, YFSETQ. In total, 630 or so healthy bone marrow donors made up the cohort. At the time of sampling, all cohort members were nominally healthy, though unrecorded immune exposures were likely present. The donor tested CMV seropositive, placing the donor among the 290 or so seropositive members of the cohort. Each donor provided a peripheral blood sample, and peripheral blood mononuclear cells were used for TCR beta sequencing. The Qiagen DNeasy Blood Extraction Kit was used to extract genomic DNA from the blood cell samples.

This TCR was recovered from a young man in good health and CMV-seropositive. The sample comprised PBMCs. The chain uses TRBV5-1 and TRBJ2-7, with TRBD2 perhaps the D gene, on 6 matching bases. In nucleotide form, the sequence is TGCGCCAGCAGCTTGGTGCGGGGAGGCTACGAGCAGTACTTC. Translated, this is CASSLVRGGYEQYF.